Shown below are 20 T cell receptor beta chains from a single sample sequenced in a study of T cell changes during pregnancy in multiple sclerosis. Sequencing used immunoSEQ multiplex PCR; TCRdb keeps in-frame clones, though not all of them. Here the sample spans some 40,000 clones, approximately 87% being singletons. The sequencing used peripheral blood, collected in the second trimester of pregnancy. The receptors come from a female donor in good health, enrolled as a control in a pregnancy study.

This chain links TRBV4-3 with TRBJ2-2, with 8 bases that match TRBD1. Germline values: CDR1 LGHNA, CDR2 YSLEER. The CDR3 length is 16 residues. V gave up 2 bases and J gave up 6 bases; unmatched junction bases: 8. The CDR3 DNA is TGCGCCAGCAGCCAATCTGACATGGACAGGGCCGGGGAGCTGTTTTTT. Encoded protein: CASSQSDMDRAGELFF.

The chain links TRBV11-3 to TRBJ1-5, with no clear D. The germline V gene has CDR1 SGHNT and CDR2 YENEEA. Trimming cost V 1 base and J 6 bases, with 10 bases left between them. The CDR3 totals 14 residues. The CDR3 DNA reads TGTGCCAGCAGCTTAGGCGCCCTCGGTCAGCCCCAGCATTTT. It yields the protein CASSLGALGQPQHF.

This clone was found once. The V gene is TRBV18, the J gene TRBJ1-2; possible D gene TRBD1, 5 bases. Germline loops: CDR1 KGHSH, CDR2 LQKENI. Trimming left V 5 bases short and J 2 bases short, with 15 bases between. This CDR3 spans 15 amino acids. DNA of the CDR3: TGTGCCAGCTCATCAAACCGCGGGGGAAACTATGGCTACACCTTC. This translates into CASSSNRGGNYGYTF.

The V call is TRBV14, the J call TRBJ1-3; 7 positions agree with TRBD1. The CDR3 totals 15 residues. J lost 6 bases, V lost 3 bases, and 8 bases had no gene match. The germline V gene has CDR1 SGHDN and CDR2 FVKESK. The CDR3 region has the DNA TGTGCCAGCAGCCAGGTGACAGGGTCTACAAACACCATATATTTT. Residues: CASSQVTGSTNTIYF.

The chain uses TRBV30 and TRBJ1-5, with unresolved D. The CDR3 sequence is 13 residues long. Trimming left V 4 bases short and J 1 base short, with 8 bases between. Per germline, CDR1 GTSNPN and CDR2 SVGIG (reference sequence). The CDR3 sequence: CAWTDSSNQPQHF. CDR3 nucleotide sequence: TGTGCCTGGACAGACTCAAGCAATCAGCCCCAGCATTTT.

This rearrangement joins TRBV2 to TRBJ1-6, with D possibly being TRBD1 (6 bases). CDR1 SNHLY and CDR2 FYNNEI come from the germline V gene. CDR3 length: 17 residues. Trimming shortened V by 7 bases and J by 8 bases, and 24 bases separated the two germline ends. The CDR3 bases are TGTGCCAGCACCACCAGGGTGGGGGGGCCGGTTGATTCACCCCTCCACTTT. It yields the protein CASTTRVGGPVDSPLHF.

The V gene is TRBV7-9, the J gene TRBJ2-3, with 7 bases that match TRBD2. Germline-derived CDR1 and CDR2 are SEHNR and FQNEAQ (reference sequence). V lost 6 bases, J lost 0 bases, and 3 bases stayed unmatched. The length of the CDR3 is 14 residues. CDR3 DNA sequence: TGTGCCAGCAGTTTTAGCGGGAGCACAGATACGCAGTATTTT. This gives the protein CASSFSGSTDTQYF.

This clone was observed once. The V call is TRBV9, the J call TRBJ1-1, with TRBD1 as a possible D gene (5 bases). Germline CDR1 reads SGDLS; CDR2 reads YYNGEE. There are 16 residues in the CDR3. Trimming stripped 6 bases from V and 0 bases from J, with 18 bases between. The CDR3 spells CASTPARTLMNTEAFF. The CDR3 bases are TGTGCCAGCACCCCAGCCCGGACACTTATGAACACTGAAGCTTTCTTT.

This clone occurred once. The J gene is TRBJ1-3, the V gene TRBV7-2, with D hard to call. Germline loops: CDR1 SGHTA, CDR2 FQGNSA. This CDR3 has 16 amino acids. V dropped 0 bases and J dropped 0 bases, with 9 bases sitting between them. CDR3 protein: CASSLAAGSSGNTIYF. The DNA for the CDR3 is TGTGCCAGCAGCTTAGCGGCAGGAAGCTCTGGAAACACCATATATTTT.

CDR3 in DNA: TGTGCCAGCAGCGAGTATGCTGGAGCCTACAATGAGCAGTTCTTC. Its translation is CASSEYAGAYNEQFF. This rearrangement joins TRBV9 to TRBJ2-1; D is uncertain. This CDR3 has 15 residues. With 3 bases removed from V and 2 bases from J, the gap between germline ends came to 12 bases. Germline assignment: CDR1 SGDLS and CDR2 YYNGEE.

The rearrangement joins TRBV7-2 to TRBJ1-2; a possible D gene is TRBD1 (5 bases). The length of the CDR3 is 17 residues. The ends were cut back, 1 base at V and 8 bases at J, with 23 bases in the middle. Germline V lookup: CDR1 SGHTA, CDR2 FQGNSA. For the CDR3, the DNA is TGTGCCAGCAGCTTAGGGGGACTGGGGAGGGGCGTTGGGGGCTACACCTTC. Translated: CASSLGGLGRGVGGYTF.

This clone has a handful of counts. The chain has TRBV7-9 and TRBJ1-2; 7 nucleotides match TRBD1. The junction had 5 bases not matched to a gene; V was cut back by 5 bases and J by 5 bases. Germline V lookup: CDR1 SEHNR, CDR2 FQNEAQ (reference sequence). This CDR3 has 13 amino acids. Written as DNA, the CDR3 is TGTGCCAGCAGCCCCGGGACAGAATATGGCTACACCTTC. Protein product: CASSPGTEYGYTF.

The table lists this clone with a count of one. The chain uses TRBV30 and TRBJ2-3, with 8 bases matching TRBD1. Germline V CDR1 and CDR2: GTSNPN, SVGIG (reference sequence). J was trimmed by 6 bases and V by 7 bases; bases with no gene match: 9. The CDR3 totals 13 residues. This CDR3 reads CALDRAQGDTQYF. The DNA for the CDR3 is TGTGCCTTGGACAGGGCCCAAGGGGATACGCAGTATTTT.

The V and J genes are TRBV7-2 and TRBJ2-6; D gene uncertain. Looked up from germline, CDR1 is SGHTA and CDR2 is FQGNSA. This CDR3 is built from 15 residues. V was clipped by 2 bases and J by 2 bases, with 7 bases between them. In DNA form, the CDR3 reads TGTGCCAGCAGCTTACGGTCGCCTGGGGCCAACGTCCTGACTTTC. Its translation is CASSLRSPGANVLTF.

The chain has TRBV7-6 and TRBJ2-2; possible D gene TRBD2, 8 bases. The CDR3 totals 15 residues. V was pared by 5 bases and J by 10 bases, with 20 bases between. The V gene's germline CDR1 is SGHVS and CDR2 FNYEAQ. Here the CDR3 DNA reads TGTGCCAGCAGCCCCCAGGGGACAGCGGGGGCGGAGCTGTTTTTT. This gives the protein CASSPQGTAGAELFF. Full variable domain (outside the CDR3, taken from reference TRBV7-6 and TRBJ2-2): GAGVSQSPRYKVTKRGQDVALRCDPISGHVSLYWYRQALGQGPEFLTYFNYEAQQDKSGLPNDRFSAERPEGSISTLTIQRTEQRDSAMYRCASSPQGTAGAELFFGEGSRLTVL.

The chain recombines TRBV7-6 with TRBJ1-2; 9 bases match TRBD1. The CDR3 is 14 residues long. The ends lost 5 bases at V and 5 bases at J; junction bases unmatched: 6. The germline V gene encodes CDR1 SGHVS and CDR2 FNYEAQ. CDR3 region: CASSPTTGGYGYTF. As DNA, the CDR3 is TGTGCCAGCAGCCCAACGACAGGGGGGTATGGCTACACCTTC.

The chain is built from TRBV7-9 and TRBJ1-1; maybe TRBD1 (6 bases). The CDR3 has 16 residues. The V gene's germline CDR1 is SEHNR and CDR2 FQNEAQ (reference sequence). V lost 10 bases, J lost 4 bases, and 25 bases lay in between. CDR3 nucleotides: TGTGCCACCATTCGAAACGATTGGGGGCTGGCCACTGAAGCTTTCTTT. This sequence encodes CATIRNDWGLATEAFF.

In its sample, this clone was seen once. The chain carries TRBV30 and TRBJ2-7, with D maybe TRBD1 (6 bases). Trimming shortened V by 2 bases and J by 2 bases, and 10 bases separated the two germline ends. This CDR3 has 13 residues. Germline CDR1 reads GTSNPN; CDR2 reads SVGIG (reference sequence). The CDR3 DNA reads TGTGCCTGGAGTCTGGGGGCGACCTACGAGCAGTACTTC. Translation: CAWSLGATYEQYF.

The chain couples TRBV6-1 to TRBJ1-5; D gene unclear. V was clipped by 6 bases and J by 4 bases, with 4 bases between them. The CDR3 runs to 11 residues. Germline CDR1 is MNHNS and CDR2 is SASEGT. CDR3 sequence: CASSRNQPQHF. The CDR3 coding sequence is TGTGCCAGCAGCAGAAATCAGCCCCAGCATTTT.

This chain joins TRBV2 and TRBJ1-1; 10 nucleotides match TRBD1. The CDR3 runs 14 residues. The J segment lost 3 bases and the V segment lost 5 bases, leaving 3 bases of the junction unmatched. Per the germline V gene, CDR1 is SNHLY and CDR2 is FYNNEI. Here the CDR3 DNA reads TGTGCCAGCAGTCCGACAGGGGGCGACACTGAAGCTTTCTTT. This gives the protein CASSPTGGDTEAFF. Full variable domain (rest looked up from reference TRBV2 and TRBJ1-1): EPEVTQTPSHQVTQMGQEVILRCVPISNHLYFYWYRQILGQKVEFLVSFYNNEISEKSEIFDDQFSVERPDGSNFTLKIRSTKLEDSAMYFCASSPTGGDTEAFFGQGTRLTVV.